The text below deals with one TCR beta chain. What this receptor recognizes is not known. No base quality values were provided; no much bigger clone lies one nucleotide off. In the germline V gene (reference sequence), CDR1 corresponds to SGHAT and CDR2 to FQDESV. From V the trimming removes 9 bases and from J it removes 7 bases, while the gene matches leave 12 bases of the junction unaccounted for. From its cysteine to its phenylalanine, the CDR3 spans 14 amino acids. Only the CDR3 region is kept as DNA, spanning 42 bases read in frame from base 1. The immunoSEQ Assay, a bias-controlled multiplex PCR, was used to amplify TCRbeta CDR3 regions from genomic DNA. The paper's processing steps were these. The number of nucleated cells in each sample was estimated by amplification of reference gene primers within the assay. To quantify the absolute abundance of each unique TCRbeta CDR3 rearrangement, sequence reads were collapsed and filtered. For each sample, productive Simpson clonality was calculated as the square root of Simpson's diversity index over productive rearrangements. Entries here come from immuneACCESS through TCRdb and include only in-frame sequences with V and J called. Some clones fail to appear in such tables; in the studies checked, an unresolved V gene covers under half of the shortfall, and the cause of the remainder is unknown. V and J calls and clone size follow that table, whereas D and trimming were derived from the DNA. This sample lists 85,000 to 100,000 clones; about three quarters were detected once. The ten largest clones add up to approximately 8.2% of the sample.

The sample comes from a study of blood T cell repertoires in COVID-19 (dated by TCRdb to the early 2020s). Study-wide context: Collaborator samples came from the United States, Italy and Spain and covered acute and convalescent phases of COVID-19. The prospective study material was composed of cDNA or gDNA derived from T cells, B-cell-depleted T cells, or PBMCs. Deeply sampled blood TCRbeta repertoires from subjects exposed to, actively infected with, or recovered from COVID-19 were included in the dataset. The repertoires were released in a freely available public database intended as a resource for research on the immune response to SARS-CoV-2. Samples came from the ongoing ImmuneRACE study (first 160 participants) plus 1,254 subjects from 6 global collaborators. Sample metadata almost always included a de-identified subject ID, COVID-19 status, age in years and sex. Where HLA class I and class II types were available, the types were taken from metadata supplied by the sample provider, not from assay-based typing.

Samples from volunteer blood donors who had recovered from COVID-19 were contributed by a second Seattle source. The collaborating institutions used their own protocols to collect whole blood in K2EDTA tubes. For TCRbeta analysis, collaborators shipped samples as frozen whole blood, isolated PBMCs, or DNA extracted from either of those sample types. Paper-wide results and their limitations: How much clinical and demographic metadata was included differed by source and by participant, and the metadata was provided uncurated.

Material: peripheral blood. The receptor comes from a man between 50 and 59 years old who had recovered from COVID-19. The V and J genes are TRBV11-1 and TRBJ2-3, and TRBD2 matches 8 of the central bases. The DNA reads as follows: TGTGCCAGTCGGCCGGGGGGGCTGAGAAATACGCAGTATTTT. It translates as CASRPGGLRNTQYF. Supplemented by the reference TRBV11-1 and TRBJ2-3 proteins around the CDR3, the complete variable domain is EAEVAQSPRYKITEKSQAVAFWCDPISGHATLYWYRQILGQGPELLVQFQDESVVDDSQLPKDRFSAERLKGVDSTLKIQPAELGDSAMYLCASRPGGLRNTQYFGPGTRLTVL.